The clone carrying this T cell receptor (beta chain) was detected many times. No antigen is known for it. The ends were cut back, 1 base at V and 3 bases at J, with 4 bases in the middle. Germline V gene data show CDR1 as MNHEY and CDR2 as SMNVEV (reference sequence). The CDR3 has 13 residues. The data derive from a study of neurological immune-mediated disorders. General observations from the study: None of the CDR3 amino acid sequences found in expanded clones was shared across subjects. This suggests that the TCR-beta repertoires were private in all groups.

Each CDR3 protein is one row after TCRdb ran MiXCR on the 5' RACE reads. The sample gives about 17,000 distinct CDR3 sequences, under 4% of which show up once; 20% is in the top ten. This rearrangement joins TRBV27 to TRBJ2-1; D uncertain. Source material: CD8+ T cells from blood. The receptor was isolated from a woman aged 40-49 years in good health. CDR3 sequence: CASSLYHYNEQFF. The DNA for the CDR3 is TGTGCCAGCAGTTTATACCACTACAATGAGCAGTTCTTC.